Given below is one TCR beta chain in context. The record originates from a study of T-cell memory formation after mild COVID-19. This CDR3 has 13 amino acids. The V gene's germline CDR1 is LGHNA and CDR2 YSLEER. Trimming left V 1 base short and J 7 bases short, with 8 bases between. TCRdb reprocessed the 5' RACE reads via MiXCR and lists one record per CDR3 protein. The sample includes a few hundred thousand distinct CDR3 sequences, 16% of them seen just once. The V and J genes are TRBV4-3 and TRBJ2-1; no reliable D call. The sequenced sample consisted of PBMCs or a T cell subset sorted from them (not recorded which). The TCR was taken from a man between 18 and 35 years old who had mild COVID-19 (a few samples of this study predate the infection). Cell type and time point are not known. The CDR3 loop is CASSQGRWNEQFF. CDR3 DNA sequence: TGCGCCAGCAGCCAAGGTCGGTGGAATGAGCAGTTCTTC.